These 16 T cell receptor beta chains came from one sample sequenced in a study of blood T cell repertoires in COVID-19. Assay: immunoSEQ multiplex PCR; the TCRdb copy retains only in-frame clones and omits some. The repertoire holds around 250,000 clones, with about 80% as singletons. Sequencing was done on a sample of peripheral blood. All receptors come from a woman at least 80 years old with acute or convalescent COVID-19.

This sequence joins TRBV27 and TRBJ1-5, with D possibly being TRBD1 (6 bases). The ends were cut back, 5 bases at V and 0 bases at J, with 14 bases in the middle. This CDR3 region has 16 residues. Germline CDR1 is MNHEY and CDR2 is SMNVEV (reference sequence). The CDR3 loop reads CASSPLTGYSNQPQHF. The DNA for the CDR3 is TGTGCCAGCAGTCCCCTCACAGGGTATAGCAATCAGCCCCAGCATTTT.

The genes are TRBV9 and TRBJ2-5; TRBD1 matches at 7 bases. Looked up from germline, CDR1 is SGDLS and CDR2 is YYNGEE. The CDR3 sequence is 16 residues long. The V and J ends lost 1 base and 7 bases, in that order; junction bases with no gene match: 13. CDR3 in amino acids: CASSVPLGQPKLTQYF. Written as DNA, the CDR3 is TGTGCCAGCAGCGTACCTTTGGGACAGCCCAAGTTGACCCAGTACTTC.

V gene TRBV4-3 combines with J gene TRBJ1-1; D remains ambiguous. In germline, CDR1 is LGHNA, CDR2 YSLEER. V lost 0 bases, J lost 0 bases, and 11 bases lay in between. The CDR3 consists of 16 residues. CDR3 nucleotides: TGCGCCAGCAGCCAAGAACGCGGCGATATGAACACTGAAGCTTTCTTT. Translated, it gives CASSQERGDMNTEAFF.

The chain recombines TRBV9 with TRBJ2-7, with D possibly being TRBD2 (6 bases). The CDR3 runs 15 residues. Trimming removed 0 bases at V and 2 bases at J, with 12 bases between. The V gene's germline CDR1 is SGDLS and CDR2 YYNGEE. CDR3 sequence reads: CASSVADSGAYEQYF. Here the CDR3 DNA reads TGTGCCAGCAGCGTAGCGGATAGCGGAGCCTACGAGCAGTACTTC.

This clone was found once. The rearrangement joins TRBV5-1 to TRBJ2-5, with a tentative D call TRBD2 (7 bases). V lost 3 bases and J lost 4, with 13 bases in between. The CDR3 extends over 14 amino acids. Germline V lookup: CDR1 SGHRS, CDR2 YFSETQ. CDR3 in DNA: TGCGCCAGCAGCTATCGGGGGGCCGGAGAGACCCAGTACTTC. Protein product: CASSYRGAGETQYF.

V is TRBV27 and J is TRBJ2-1; 9 bases align to TRBD2. From germline, CDR1 is MNHEY and CDR2 SMNVEV (reference sequence). J gave up 5 bases and V 7 bases, and 12 bases lay outside the gene matches. This CDR3 has 16 residues. CDR3: CASTSEAGGPNNEQFF. The CDR3 DNA sequence: TGTGCCAGCACTAGTGAGGCGGGGGGGCCCAACAATGAGCAGTTCTTC.

This clone came up once. V and J are TRBV9 and TRBJ2-7, with a weak D call TRBD1 (6 bases). The CDR3 consists of 15 residues. Germline V gene sequence: CDR1 SGDLS, CDR2 YYNGEE. The V end lost 0 bases, the J end lost 2 bases, and 12 bases lay between the germline ends. CDR3 in DNA: TGTGCCAGCAGCGTAGATGGGACAAATACCTACGAGCAGTACTTC. Protein product: CASSVDGTNTYEQYF.

V and J are TRBV7-9 and TRBJ2-7; D remains unclear. This CDR3 region has 12 residues. With 5 bases removed from V and 3 bases from J, the gap between germline ends came to 8 bases. Germline-derived CDR1 and CDR2 are SEHNR and FQNEAQ (reference sequence). CDR3 loop: CASSIRGYEQYF. In nucleotides, the CDR3 is TGTGCCAGCAGCATAAGAGGCTACGAGCAGTACTTC.

The rearrangement uses TRBV7-8 and TRBJ1-6; 9 nucleotides align to TRBD1. The germline gives CDR1 SGHVS, CDR2 FQNEAQ. V lost 2 bases to trimming and J lost 7 bases; unmatched junction nucleotides: 6. The length of the CDR3 is 16 residues. The CDR3 sequence is CASSLSNRGLNSPLHF. The CDR3 DNA is TGTGCCAGCAGCTTATCCAACAGGGGGCTAAATTCACCCCTCCACTTT.

CDR3 bases: TGTGCCAGCAGCTTAGATCGCCTGGCCACTGAAGCTTTCTTT. Its translation: CASSLDRLATEAFF. The chain carries TRBV11-2 and TRBJ1-1, with unresolved D. The CDR3 consists of 14 residues. V lost 0 bases, J lost 4 bases, and 9 bases lay in between. Germline CDR1 SGHAT, CDR2 FQNNGV.

This chain uses TRBV7-2 with TRBJ2-7; 13 positions match TRBD2. The CDR3 extends over 16 amino acids. Per the germline V gene, CDR1 is SGHTA and CDR2 is FQGNSA. Losses at the gene ends were 1 base for V and 7 bases for J; bases not matched to a gene: 7. The CDR3 loop is CASSLVGTSGVDEQYF. DNA of the CDR3: TGTGCCAGCAGCTTAGTAGGGACTAGCGGGGTCGATGAGCAGTACTTC.

V and J are TRBV15 and TRBJ2-5, with 10 bases lining up with TRBD2. Germline V gene sequence: CDR1 LNHNV, CDR2 YYDKDF (reference sequence). The CDR3 length is 17 residues. J gave up 2 bases and V 3 bases, and 9 bases lay outside the gene matches. As DNA, the CDR3 is TGTGCCACCAGCAGCCCGGAGGGGACTAGCGCACAAGAGACCCAGTACTTC. Translating gives CATSSPEGTSAQETQYF.

The chain is built from TRBV5-1 and TRBJ2-1; tentative D call: TRBD2 (5 bases). Germline assignment: CDR1 SGHRS and CDR2 YFSETQ. V shed 4 bases and J shed 8 bases, with 10 bases lying between them. CDR3 length equals 12 residues. The CDR3 reads CASSTGIDEQFF. CDR3 DNA: TGCGCCAGCAGCACGGGGATCGATGAGCAGTTCTTC.

The J gene is TRBJ1-1, the V gene TRBV7-9, with D possibly matching TRBD1 (5 bases). The CDR3 totals 14 residues. The germline V gene encodes CDR1 SEHNR and CDR2 FQNEAQ (reference sequence). Trimming shortened V by 4 bases and J by 0 bases, and 9 bases separated the two germline ends. In nucleotides, the CDR3 is TGTGCCAGCAGCTCCCGGGGGTTGAACACTGAAGCTTTCTTT. Translation gives CASSSRGLNTEAFF. Full variable domain (outside the CDR3, taken from reference TRBV7-9 and TRBJ1-1): DTGVSQNPRHKITKRGQNVTFRCDPISEHNRLYWYRQTLGQGPEFLTYFQNEAQLEKSRLLSDRFSAERPKGSFSTLEIQRTEQGDSAMYLCASSSRGLNTEAFFGQGTRLTVV.

The chain has TRBV12-3 or TRBV12-4 and TRBJ1-2; D call uncertain. The CDR3 has 12 amino acids. Deletions cut 5 bases from V and 7 bases from J, with 11 bases between. The CDR3 loop reads CASSGGVGGYTF. CDR3 in DNA: TGTGCCAGCAGTGGCGGGGTGGGTGGCTACACCTTC.

The gene calls are TRBV7-3 and TRBJ2-1; D is unresolved. Germline V gene lookup returns CDR1 SGHTA and CDR2 FQGTGA. The CDR3 has 15 residues. V shed 4 bases and J shed 0 bases, with 10 bases lying between them. In nucleotides, the CDR3 is TGTGCCAGCAGCTCTGGAGCAAGCTCCTACAATGAGCAGTTCTTC. It is translated as CASSSGASSYNEQFF.